This entry features one T cell receptor beta chain sequence. Its target is unknown. This CDR3 is built from 14 residues. Germline CDR1 and CDR2: MNHEY and SVGAGI. The V end lost 4 bases, the J end lost 0 bases, and 10 bases lay between the germline ends. The sample is drawn from a study of shared clonotypes between healthy human individuals. Study findings and constraints: Donor clonotype sharing was expected to depend on sequencing depth.

Donors, without exception, were Caucasian adults residing in Nashville, Tennessee. Profiling relied on immunoSEQ multiplex PCR, and the TCRdb table lists in-frame clones only, not all of them. The sample includes 600,000 to 750,000 clones, just under 75% of them seen just once. This receptor was obtained from a woman in her 30s in good health. The V call is TRBV6-5, the J call TRBJ2-7, with D perhaps matching TRBD1 or TRBD2 (5 bases each). Sequenced material: memory CD4+ T cells sorted from blood. As for subset: CD45RA-negative fraction. The CDR3 sequence is CASSLGRLSYEQYF. In DNA form, the CDR3 reads TGTGCCAGCAGTTTGGGACGGCTCTCCTACGAGCAGTACTTC.